Each of the 4 T cell receptor beta chains below was sequenced from the same sample in a study of cytomegalovirus exposure and HLA in healthy donors. The PCR made use of 60 Vbeta and 13 Jbeta primers. Sequencing was performed with immunoSEQ multiplex PCR; in TCRdb, only in-frame clones are kept and a portion is missing. Among about 65,000 clones, around 73% were seen once, and the ten largest hold around 3%. Material for sequencing was PBMCs. These receptors all stem from a girl aged 10 to 17 in good health and CMV-seropositive.

The V gene is TRBV7-6, the J gene TRBJ2-7; perhaps TRBD1 as D (6 bases). V was shortened by 3 bases and J by 5 bases, with 14 bases between the two germline ends. From germline, CDR1 is SGHVS and CDR2 FNYEAQ. The CDR3 has 14 amino acids. The CDR3 protein is CASSLLLGADEQYF. The CDR3 coding sequence is TGTGCCAGCAGCTTGTTACTGGGGGCCGACGAGCAGTACTTC. The full variable domain, completed using reference TRBV7-6 and TRBJ2-7, is GAGVSQSPRYKVTKRGQDVALRCDPISGHVSLYWYRQALGQGPEFLTYFNYEAQQDKSGLPNDRFSAERPEGSISTLTIQRTEQRDSAMYRCASSLLLGADEQYFGPGTRLTVT.

The chain combines TRBV11-1 with TRBJ1-1; D is unclear. The CDR3 runs to 16 residues. Germline V gene data show CDR1 as SGHAT and CDR2 as FQDESV (reference sequence). The V end lost 1 base, the J end lost 1 base, and 13 bases lay between the germline ends. CDR3 residues: CASSLGRGSRNTEAFF. Here the CDR3 DNA reads TGTGCCAGCAGCTTAGGCCGGGGAAGTCGGAACACTGAAGCTTTCTTT.

This chain connects TRBV14 to TRBJ1-1; the match to TRBD1 covers 8 bases. CDR3 size: 15 residues. Per germline, CDR1 SGHDN and CDR2 FVKESK. The trim removed 3 bases at V and 4 bases at J, leaving 7 bases unmatched. CDR3 loop: CASSHRTGRGTEAFF. The CDR3 bases are TGTGCCAGCAGCCACCGGACAGGGCGGGGCACTGAAGCTTTCTTT.

The chain joins TRBV29-1 to TRBJ2-5, with 7 bases matching TRBD2. V lost 7 bases and J lost 5; bases outside the gene matches: 10. CDR1 is SQVTM, CDR2 ANQGSEA, per germline. The CDR3 runs to 13 residues. The CDR3 region is CSAPSWGGETQYF. CDR3 nucleotide sequence: TGCAGCGCACCGTCGTGGGGGGGGGAGACCCAGTACTTC.